This T cell receptor beta chain was retrieved from a study of blood T cells in healthy people across ages. The V gene's germline CDR1 is LGHDT and CDR2 YNNKEL (reference sequence). Trimming cost V 1 base and J 8 bases, with 14 bases left between them. The CDR3 loop spans 14 amino acids. Donors ranged from roughly 6 to 100 years old and were healthy Caucasians in Russia. A second about 6 to 12 cycle PCR used barcoded and J-beta primers. TCRdb re-called the 5' RACE reads with MiXCR, one entry per CDR3 protein. The sample consists of hundreds of thousands of distinct CDR3 sequences, less than 60% of them appearing once.

The chain has TRBV3-1 and TRBJ1-2; D not resolved. Sequenced sample: blood. This sequence was found in a man older than 75 in good health. The CDR3 DNA follows: TGTGCCAGCAGCCAAGTGGGATGGGATAACGGCTACACCTTC. Translating it yields CASSQVGWDNGYTF.